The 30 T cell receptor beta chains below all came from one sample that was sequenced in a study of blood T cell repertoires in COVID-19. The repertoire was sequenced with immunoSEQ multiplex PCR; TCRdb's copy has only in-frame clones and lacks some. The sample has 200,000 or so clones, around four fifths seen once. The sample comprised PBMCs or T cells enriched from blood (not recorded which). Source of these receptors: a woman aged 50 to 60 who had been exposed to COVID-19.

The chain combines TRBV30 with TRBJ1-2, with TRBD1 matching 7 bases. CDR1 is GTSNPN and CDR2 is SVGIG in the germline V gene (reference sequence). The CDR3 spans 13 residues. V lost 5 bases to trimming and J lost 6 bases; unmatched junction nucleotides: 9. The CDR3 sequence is CAWGEKGAHGYTF. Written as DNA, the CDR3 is TGTGCCTGGGGTGAAAAGGGGGCTCATGGCTACACCTTC. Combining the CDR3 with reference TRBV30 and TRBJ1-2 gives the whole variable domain SQTIHQWPATLVQPVGSPLSLECTVEGTSNPNLYWYRQAAGRGLQLLFYSVGIGQISSEVPQNLSASRPQDRQFILSSKKLLLSDSGFYLCAWGEKGAHGYTFGSGTRLTVV.

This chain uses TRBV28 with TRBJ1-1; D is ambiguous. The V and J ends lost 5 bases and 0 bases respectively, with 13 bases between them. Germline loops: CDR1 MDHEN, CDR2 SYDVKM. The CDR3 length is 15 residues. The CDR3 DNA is TGTGCCAGCAGTGGTTTACCGGTTGTGAACACTGAAGCTTTCTTT. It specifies CASSGLPVVNTEAFF.

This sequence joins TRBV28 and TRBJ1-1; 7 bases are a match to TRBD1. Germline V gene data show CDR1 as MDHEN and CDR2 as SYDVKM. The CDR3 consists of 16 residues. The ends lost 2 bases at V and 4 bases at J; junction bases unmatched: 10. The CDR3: CASSLNEGGRSTEAFF. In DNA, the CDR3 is TGTGCCAGCAGTTTAAATGAAGGGGGCAGGAGCACTGAAGCTTTCTTT.

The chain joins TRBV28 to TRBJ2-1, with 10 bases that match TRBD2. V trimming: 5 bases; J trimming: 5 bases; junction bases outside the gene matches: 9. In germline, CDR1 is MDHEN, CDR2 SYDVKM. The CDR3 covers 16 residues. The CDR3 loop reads CASSLAGALPHNEQFF. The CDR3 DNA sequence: TGTGCCAGCAGTCTAGCGGGGGCCCTCCCCCACAATGAGCAGTTCTTC.

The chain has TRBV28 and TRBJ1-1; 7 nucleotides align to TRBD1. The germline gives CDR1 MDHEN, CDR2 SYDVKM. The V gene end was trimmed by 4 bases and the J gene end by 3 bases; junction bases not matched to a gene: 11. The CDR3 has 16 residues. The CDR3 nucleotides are TGTGCCAGCAGTTCATCTCAGGGGGATCGGGACACTGAAGCTTTCTTT. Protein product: CASSSSQGDRDTEAFF.

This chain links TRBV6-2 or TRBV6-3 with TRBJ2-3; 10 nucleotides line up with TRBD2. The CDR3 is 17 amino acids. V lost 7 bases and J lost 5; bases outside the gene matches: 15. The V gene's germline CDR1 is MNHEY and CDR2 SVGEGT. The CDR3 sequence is CASTPARSSGGGDTQYF. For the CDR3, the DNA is TGTGCCAGCACCCCGGCCAGGTCTAGCGGGGGCGGAGATACGCAGTATTTT.

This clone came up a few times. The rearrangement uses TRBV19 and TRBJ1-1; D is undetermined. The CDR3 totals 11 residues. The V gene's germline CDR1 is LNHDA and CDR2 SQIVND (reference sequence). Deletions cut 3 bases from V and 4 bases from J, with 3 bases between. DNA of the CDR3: TGTGCCAGTAGTATCTTCACTGAAGCTTTCTTT. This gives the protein CASSIFTEAFF.

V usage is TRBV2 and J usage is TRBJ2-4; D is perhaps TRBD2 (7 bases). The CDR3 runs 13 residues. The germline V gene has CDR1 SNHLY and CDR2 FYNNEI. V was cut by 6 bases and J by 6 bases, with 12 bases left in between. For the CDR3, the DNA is TGTGCCAGCAGGGGCGGGGGCAGAAACATTCAGTACTTC. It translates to CASRGGGRNIQYF.

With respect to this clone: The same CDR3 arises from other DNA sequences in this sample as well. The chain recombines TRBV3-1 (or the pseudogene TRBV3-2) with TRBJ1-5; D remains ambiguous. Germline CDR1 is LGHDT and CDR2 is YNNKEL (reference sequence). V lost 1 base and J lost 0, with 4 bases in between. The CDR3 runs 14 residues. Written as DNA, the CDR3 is TGTGCCAGCAGCCAAGGACTTAGCAATCAGCCCCAGCATTTT. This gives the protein CASSQGLSNQPQHF.

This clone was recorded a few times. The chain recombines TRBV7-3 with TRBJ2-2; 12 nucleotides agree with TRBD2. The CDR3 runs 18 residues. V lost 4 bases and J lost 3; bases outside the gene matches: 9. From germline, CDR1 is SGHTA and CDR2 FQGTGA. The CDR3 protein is CASSSHLAGGPDTGELFF. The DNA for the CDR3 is TGTGCCAGCAGCTCCCACCTAGCGGGGGGGCCCGACACCGGGGAGCTGTTTTTT.

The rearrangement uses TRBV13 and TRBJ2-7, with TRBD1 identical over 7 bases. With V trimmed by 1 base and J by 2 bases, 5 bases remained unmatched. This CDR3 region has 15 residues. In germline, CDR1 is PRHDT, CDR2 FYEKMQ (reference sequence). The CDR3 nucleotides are TGTGCCAGCAGCTTAGTGACAGGGCTCACCTACGAGCAGTACTTC. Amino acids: CASSLVTGLTYEQYF.

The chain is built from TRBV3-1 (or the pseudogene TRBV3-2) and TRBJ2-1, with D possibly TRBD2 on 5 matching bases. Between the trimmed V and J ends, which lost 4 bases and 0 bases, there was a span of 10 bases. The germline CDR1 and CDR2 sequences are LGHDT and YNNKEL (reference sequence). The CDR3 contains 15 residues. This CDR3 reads CASSRTEGSYNEQFF. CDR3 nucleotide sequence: TGTGCCAGCAGCCGAACAGAGGGCTCCTACAATGAGCAGTTCTTC.

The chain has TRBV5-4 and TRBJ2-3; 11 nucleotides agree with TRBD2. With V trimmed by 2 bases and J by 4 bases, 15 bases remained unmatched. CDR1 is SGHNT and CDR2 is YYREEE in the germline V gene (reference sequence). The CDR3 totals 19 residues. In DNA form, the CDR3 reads TGTGCCAGCAGCTTTAACGGTCGGGTAGCGGGGGGGCTGGCAGATACGCAGTATTTT. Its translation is CASSFNGRVAGGLADTQYF.

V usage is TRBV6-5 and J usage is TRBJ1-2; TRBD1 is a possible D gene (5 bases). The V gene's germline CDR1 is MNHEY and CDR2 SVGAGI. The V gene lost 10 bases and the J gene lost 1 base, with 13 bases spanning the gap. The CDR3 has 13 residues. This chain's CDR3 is CATYRGGNYGYTF. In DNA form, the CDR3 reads TGTGCCACCTATCGCGGGGGTAACTATGGCTACACCTTC.

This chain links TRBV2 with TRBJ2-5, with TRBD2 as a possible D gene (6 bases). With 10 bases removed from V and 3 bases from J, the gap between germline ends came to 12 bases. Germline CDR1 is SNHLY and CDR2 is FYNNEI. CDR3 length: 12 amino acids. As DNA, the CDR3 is TGTGCCATCTTGACGGGAGAAGAGACCCAGTACTTC. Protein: CAILTGEETQYF.

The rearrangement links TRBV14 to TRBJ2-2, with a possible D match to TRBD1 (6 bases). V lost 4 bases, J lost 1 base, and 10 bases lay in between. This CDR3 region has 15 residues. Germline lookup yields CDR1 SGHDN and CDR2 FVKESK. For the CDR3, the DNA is TGTGCCAGCAGCCGCGACAGGCTGAACACCGGGGAGCTGTTTTTT. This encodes CASSRDRLNTGELFF.

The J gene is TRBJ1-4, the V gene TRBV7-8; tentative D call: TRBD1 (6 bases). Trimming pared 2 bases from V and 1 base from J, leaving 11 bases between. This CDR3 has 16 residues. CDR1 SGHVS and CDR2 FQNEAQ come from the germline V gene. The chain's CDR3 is CASSLSRGQTNEKLFF. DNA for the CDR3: TGTGCCAGCAGCTTATCCAGGGGCCAAACTAATGAAAAACTGTTTTTT.

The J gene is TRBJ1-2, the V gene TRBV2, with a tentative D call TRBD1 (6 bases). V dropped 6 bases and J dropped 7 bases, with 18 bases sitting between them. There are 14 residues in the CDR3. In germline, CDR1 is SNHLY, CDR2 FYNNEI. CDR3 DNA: TGTGCCAGCAGGGGGACACCGGTTGGAGGTGGCTACACCTTC. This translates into CASRGTPVGGGYTF.

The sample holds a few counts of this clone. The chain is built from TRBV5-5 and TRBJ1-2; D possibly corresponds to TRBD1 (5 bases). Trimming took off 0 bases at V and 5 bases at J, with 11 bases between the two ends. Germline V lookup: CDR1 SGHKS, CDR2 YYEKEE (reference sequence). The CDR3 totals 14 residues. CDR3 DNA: TGTGCCAGCAGCTTGGACGACCGGGGGTATGGCTACACCTTC. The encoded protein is CASSLDDRGYGYTF.

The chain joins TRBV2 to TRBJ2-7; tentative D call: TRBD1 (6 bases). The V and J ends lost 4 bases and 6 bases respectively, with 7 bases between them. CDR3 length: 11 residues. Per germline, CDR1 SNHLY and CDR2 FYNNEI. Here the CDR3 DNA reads TGTGCCAGCAGTGGACAGGTCGAGCAGTACTTC. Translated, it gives CASSGQVEQYF.

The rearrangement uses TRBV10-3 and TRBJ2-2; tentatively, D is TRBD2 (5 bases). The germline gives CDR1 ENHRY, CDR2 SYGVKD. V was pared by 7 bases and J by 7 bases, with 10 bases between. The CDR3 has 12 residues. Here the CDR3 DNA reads TGTGCCATCAACGAGGGTCTCGGGGAGCTGTTTTTT. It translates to CAINEGLGELFF.

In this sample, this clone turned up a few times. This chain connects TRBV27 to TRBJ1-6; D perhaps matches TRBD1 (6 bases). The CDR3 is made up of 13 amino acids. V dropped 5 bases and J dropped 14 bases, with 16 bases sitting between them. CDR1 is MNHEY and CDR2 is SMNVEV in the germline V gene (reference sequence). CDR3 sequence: CASSDLTGRTLHF. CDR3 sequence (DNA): TGTGCCAGCAGTGATCTGACAGGAAGGACCCTCCACTTT.

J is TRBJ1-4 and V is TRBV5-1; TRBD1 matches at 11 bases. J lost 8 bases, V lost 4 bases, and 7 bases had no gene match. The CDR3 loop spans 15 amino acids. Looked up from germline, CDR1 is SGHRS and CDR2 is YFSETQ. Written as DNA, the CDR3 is TGCGCCAGCAGCCCTCAGGGACAGGGGGTAGAAAAACTGTTTTTT. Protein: CASSPQGQGVEKLFF. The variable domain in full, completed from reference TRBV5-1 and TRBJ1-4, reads KAGVTQTPRYLIKTRGQQVTLSCSPISGHRSVSWYQQTPGQGLQFLFEYFSETQRNKGNFPGRFSGRQFSNSRSEMNVSTLELGDSALYLCASSPQGQGVEKLFFGSGTQLSVL.

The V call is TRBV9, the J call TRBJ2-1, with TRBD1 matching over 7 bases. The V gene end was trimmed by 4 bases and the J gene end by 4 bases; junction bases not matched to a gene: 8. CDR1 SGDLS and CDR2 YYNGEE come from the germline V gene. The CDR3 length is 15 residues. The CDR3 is CASSPRGQPYNEQFF. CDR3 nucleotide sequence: TGTGCCAGCAGCCCCCGGGGACAGCCTTACAATGAGCAGTTCTTC.

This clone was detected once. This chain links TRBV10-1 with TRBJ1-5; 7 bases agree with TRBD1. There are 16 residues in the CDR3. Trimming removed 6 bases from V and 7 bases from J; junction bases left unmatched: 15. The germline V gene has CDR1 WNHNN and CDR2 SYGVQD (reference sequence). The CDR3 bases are TGCGCCAGCAGACTAGGGGGCTGGGAGCAATGGCAGCCCCAGCATTTT. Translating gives CASRLGGWEQWQPQHF.

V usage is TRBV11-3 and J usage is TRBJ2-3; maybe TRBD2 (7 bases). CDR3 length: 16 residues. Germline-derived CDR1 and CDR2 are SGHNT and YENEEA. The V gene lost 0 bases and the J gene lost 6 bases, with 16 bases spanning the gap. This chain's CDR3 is CASSLDNGGALDTQYF. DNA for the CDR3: TGTGCCAGCAGCTTAGACAATGGGGGGGCTCTCGATACGCAGTATTTT.

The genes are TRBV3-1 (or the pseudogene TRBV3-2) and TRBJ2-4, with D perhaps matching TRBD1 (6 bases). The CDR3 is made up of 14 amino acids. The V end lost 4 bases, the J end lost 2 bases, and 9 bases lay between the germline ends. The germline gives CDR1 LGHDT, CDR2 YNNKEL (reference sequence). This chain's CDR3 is CASSRQGTKNIQYF. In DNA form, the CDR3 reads TGTGCCAGCAGCCGCCAGGGGACCAAAAACATTCAGTACTTC.

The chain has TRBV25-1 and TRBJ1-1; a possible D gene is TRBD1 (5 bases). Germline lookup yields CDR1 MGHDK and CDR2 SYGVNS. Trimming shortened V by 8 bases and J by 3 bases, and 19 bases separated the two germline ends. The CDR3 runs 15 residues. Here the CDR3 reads CASSDWQGGDTEAFF. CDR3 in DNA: TGTGCCAGCTCTGACTGGCAGGGTGGAGACACTGAAGCTTTCTTT. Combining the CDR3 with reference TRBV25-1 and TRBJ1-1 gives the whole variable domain EADIYQTPRYLVIGTGKKITLECSQTMGHDKMYWYQQDPGMELHLIHYSYGVNSTEKGDLSSESTVSRIRTEHFPLTLESARPSHTSQYLCASSDWQGGDTEAFFGQGTRLTVV.

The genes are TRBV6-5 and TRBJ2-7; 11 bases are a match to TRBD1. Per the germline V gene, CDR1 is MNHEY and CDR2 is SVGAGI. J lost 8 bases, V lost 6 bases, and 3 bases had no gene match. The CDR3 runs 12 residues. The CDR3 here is CASRGTGGKQYF. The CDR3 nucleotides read TGTGCCAGCAGAGGGACAGGGGGGAAGCAGTACTTC.

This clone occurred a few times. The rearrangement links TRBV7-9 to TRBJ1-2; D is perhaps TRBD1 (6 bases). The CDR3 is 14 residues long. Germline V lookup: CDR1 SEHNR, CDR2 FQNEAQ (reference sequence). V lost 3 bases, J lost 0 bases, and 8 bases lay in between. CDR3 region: CASSFSGANYGYTF. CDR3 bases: TGTGCCAGCAGCTTTTCAGGGGCTAACTATGGCTACACCTTC.